The 4 T cell receptor beta chains below were found in one sample sequenced in a study of cytomegalovirus exposure and HLA in healthy donors. Primers for the PCR totalled 60 Vbeta and 13 Jbeta. Sequenced by immunoSEQ multiplex PCR; TCRdb stores in-frame clones only, minus some. The profile covers fewer than 200,000 clones, with roughly 79% appearing a single time and roughly 4.5% taken by the ten largest. Sequenced: PBMCs. The receptors were gathered from a woman younger than 30 in good health and CMV-seropositive.

This sequence joins TRBV4-1 and TRBJ2-5; 7 positions agree with TRBD1. The CDR3 is made up of 18 amino acids. Germline trimming cut 1 base from V and 5 bases from J; bases unmatched to any gene: 16. CDR1 and CDR2 (germline): MGHRA, YSYEKL. The CDR3 reads CASSQGQGLWTGGETQYF. As DNA, the CDR3 is TGCGCCAGCAGCCAAGGACAAGGGCTCTGGACAGGCGGGGAGACCCAGTACTTC.

V usage is TRBV7-6 and J usage is TRBJ2-3; D is unresolved. The CDR3 contains 15 residues. The germline V gene encodes CDR1 SGHVS and CDR2 FNYEAQ. Trimming shortened V by 1 base and J by 2 bases, and 10 bases separated the two germline ends. This CDR3 reads CASSLGNILTDTQYF. CDR3 sequence (DNA): TGTGCCAGCAGCTTAGGCAACATCCTCACAGATACGCAGTATTTT. The complete variable domain, with remaining parts taken from reference TRBV7-6 and TRBJ2-3, reads GAGVSQSPRYKVTKRGQDVALRCDPISGHVSLYWYRQALGQGPEFLTYFNYEAQQDKSGLPNDRFSAERPEGSISTLTIQRTEQRDSAMYRCASSLGNILTDTQYFGPGTRLTVL.

As concerns this clone: This specimen includes other DNA sequences encoding the same CDR3. V and J are TRBV4-1 and TRBJ2-2; D call uncertain. The germline gives CDR1 MGHRA, CDR2 YSYEKL. The CDR3 is 12 residues long. The V gene lost 4 bases and the J gene lost 3 bases, with 3 bases spanning the gap. CDR3 coding DNA: TGCGCCAGCAGCCCTTACACCGGGGAGCTGTTTTTT. This codes for CASSPYTGELFF.

The CDR3 sequence is CASSWDRGTEAFF. The CDR3 coding sequence is TGTGCCAGCAGCTGGGACAGGGGTACTGAAGCTTTCTTT. The chain is built from TRBV5-6 and TRBJ1-1, with 10 bases lining up with TRBD1. CDR3 size: 13 residues. Germline lookup yields CDR1 SGHDT and CDR2 YYEEEE. The V and J ends lost 3 bases and 5 bases, in that order; junction bases with no gene match: 1.